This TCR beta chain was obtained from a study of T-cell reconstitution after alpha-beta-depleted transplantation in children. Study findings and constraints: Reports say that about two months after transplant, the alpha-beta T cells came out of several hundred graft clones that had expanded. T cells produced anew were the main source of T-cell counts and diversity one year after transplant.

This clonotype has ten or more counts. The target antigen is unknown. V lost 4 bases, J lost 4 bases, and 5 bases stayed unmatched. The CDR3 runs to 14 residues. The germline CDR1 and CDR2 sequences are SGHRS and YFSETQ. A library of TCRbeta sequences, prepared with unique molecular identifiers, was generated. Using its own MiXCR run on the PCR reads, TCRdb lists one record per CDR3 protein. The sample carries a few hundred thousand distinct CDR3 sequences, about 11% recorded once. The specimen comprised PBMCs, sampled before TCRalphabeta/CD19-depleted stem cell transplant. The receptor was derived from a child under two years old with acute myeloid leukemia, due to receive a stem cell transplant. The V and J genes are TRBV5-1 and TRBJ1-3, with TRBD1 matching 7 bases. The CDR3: CASSPGTAGNTIYF. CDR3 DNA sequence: TGCGCCAGCAGCCCCGGGACAGCCGGAAACACCATATATTTT. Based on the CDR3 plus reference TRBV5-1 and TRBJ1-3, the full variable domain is KAGVTQTPRYLIKTRGQQVTLSCSPISGHRSVSWYQQTPGQGLQFLFEYFSETQRNKGNFPGRFSGRQFSNSRSEMNVSTLELGDSALYLCASSPGTAGNTIYFGEGSWLTVV.